A selection of T cell receptor beta chains follows, all from one sample in a study of OX40 agonist ivuxolimab in advanced cancers. Measured with immunoSEQ multiplex PCR; TCRdb has only the in-frame clones, and not every one. The repertoire holds approximately 89,000 clones, with more than 70% as singletons. The specimen comprised CD4+ or CD8+ T cells sorted from blood, sampled in a trial of the OX40 agonist ivuxolimab. All receptors come from an adult with an advanced solid tumor such as melanoma, head and neck, liver or kidney cancer. Both conserved end residues are part of each CDR3. The D gene is left open where the match is weak. Size is stated for part of the rows, as once, few or many counts, or as a class when the clone is expanded.

v_call	d_call	j_call	clone_size	cdr3_aa	cdr3_nt
TRBV5-1	TRBD1	TRBJ1-1	NA	CASSSQGAYSTEAFF	TGCGCCAGCAGCTCACAGGGGGCATACAGCACTGAAGCTTTCTTT
TRBV30	NA	TRBJ2-7	NA	CAWSSGLSYEQYF	TGTGCCTGGAGCTCCGGGCTCTCCTACGAGCAGTACTTC
TRBV6-1	NA	TRBJ1-1	NA	CATDRGTEAFF	TGTGCCACCGACAGAGGAACTGAAGCTTTCTTT
TRBV18	TRBD1	TRBJ1-3	NA	CASSRDRGNTIYF	TGTGCCAGCTCACGGGACAGGGGAAACACCATATATTTT
TRBV4-2	TRBD2	TRBJ2-7	NA	CASSRERGPIYEQYF	TGTGCCAGCAGCCGAGAGCGGGGACCGATCTACGAGCAGTACTTC
TRBV15	NA	TRBJ1-3	once	CATSRDPGVSGNTIYF	TGTGCCACCAGCAGAGATCCGGGGGTCTCTGGAAACACCATATATTTT
TRBV5-1	TRBD1	TRBJ2-1	NA	CASSLGGDREFGEQFF	TGCGCCAGCAGCTTGGGCGGGGACAGGGAGTTCGGTGAGCAGTTCTTC
TRBV5-6	NA	TRBJ1-1	NA	CASSLVSFSPRDPNTEAFF	TGTGCCAGCAGCTTGGTGTCGTTTAGCCCCAGGGACCCGAACACTGAAGCTTTCTTT
TRBV6-6	NA	TRBJ1-1	NA	CASSPYLEAFF	TGTGCCAGCAGCCCGTACTTAGAAGCTTTCTTT
TRBV7-6	TRBD1	TRBJ2-7	NA	CASSPGGYEQYF	TGTGCCAGCAGCCCAGGGGGATACGAGCAGTACTTC
TRBV27	TRBD1	TRBJ1-6	NA	CASSSTGGQGNSPLHF	TGTGCCAGCAGTTCTACAGGGGGACAGGGTAATTCACCCCTCCACTTT
TRBV6-1	NA	TRBJ2-1	NA	CASREDRYNEQFF	TGTGCCAGCAGAGAAGACAGGTACAATGAGCAGTTCTTC
TRBV15	TRBD1	TRBJ1-1	NA	CATSYRTGGNTEAFF	TGTGCCACCAGCTATAGGACAGGAGGGAACACTGAAGCTTTCTTT
TRBV4-2	NA	TRBJ2-3	NA	CASSQEFNTQYF	TGTGCCAGCAGCCAAGAGTTTAATACGCAGTATTTT
TRBV5-3	TRBD1	TRBJ2-4	NA	CASLRGRAKNIQYF	TGTGCCTCGTTGAGGGGGCGAGCCAAAAACATTCAGTACTTC
TRBV6-5	NA	TRBJ1-2	NA	CASSPPRGSVGYTF	TGTGCCAGCAGTCCGCCTAGGGGGAGTGTTGGCTACACCTTC
TRBV7-9	NA	TRBJ2-1	NA	CASSIGLGSYNEQFF	TGTGCCAGCAGCATCGGACTGGGCTCCTACAATGAGCAGTTCTTC
TRBV11-3	NA	TRBJ2-1	NA	CASSLDQGYNEQFF	TGTGCCAGCAGCTTGGATCAGGGCTACAATGAGCAGTTCTTC